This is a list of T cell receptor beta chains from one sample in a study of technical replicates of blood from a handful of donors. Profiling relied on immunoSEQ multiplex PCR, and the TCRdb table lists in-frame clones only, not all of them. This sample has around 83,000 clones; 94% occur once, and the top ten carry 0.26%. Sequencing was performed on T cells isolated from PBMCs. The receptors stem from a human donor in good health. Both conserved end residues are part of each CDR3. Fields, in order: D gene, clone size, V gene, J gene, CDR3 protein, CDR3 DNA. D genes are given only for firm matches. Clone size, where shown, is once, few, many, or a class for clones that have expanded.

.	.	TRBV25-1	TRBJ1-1	CASSKEVSEAFF	TGTGCCAGCAGTAAGGAGGTTTCTGAAGCTTTCTTT
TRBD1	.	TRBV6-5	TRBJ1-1	CASSYDRDTEAFF	TGTGCCAGCAGTTATGACAGGGACACTGAAGCTTTCTTT
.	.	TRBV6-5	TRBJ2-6	CASAPRSGANVLTF	TGTGCCAGCGCGCCACGGTCTGGGGCCAACGTCCTGACTTTC
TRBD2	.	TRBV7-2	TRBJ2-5	CASSLGTSGRGETQYF	TGTGCCAGCAGCTTAGGGACTAGCGGTAGGGGGGAGACCCAGTACTTC
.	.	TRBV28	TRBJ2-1	CASSPPGAMYNEQFF	TGTGCCAGCAGCCCTCCAGGGGCTATGTACAATGAGCAGTTCTTC
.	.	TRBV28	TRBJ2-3	CASSITPVPRGSDTQYF	TGTGCCAGCAGTATTACTCCCGTCCCTAGGGGATCAGATACGCAGTATTTT
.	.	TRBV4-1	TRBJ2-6	CASSQEGGSGANVLTF	TGCGCCAGCAGCCAAGAGGGGGGCTCTGGGGCCAACGTCCTGACTTTC
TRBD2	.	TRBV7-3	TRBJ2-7	CASSYTGGLDEQYF	TGTGCCAGCAGTTATACGGGGGGGTTGGACGAGCAGTACTTC
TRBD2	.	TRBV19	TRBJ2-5	CASIAGGGETQYF	TGTGCCAGCATAGCGGGGGGCGGGGAGACCCAGTACTTC
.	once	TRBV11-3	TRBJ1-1	CASSLVPGRGNTEAFF	TGTGCCAGCAGCTTAGTACCGGGGCGGGGAAACACTGAAGCTTTCTTT
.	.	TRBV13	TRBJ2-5	CASSLRSGVRRETQYF	TGTGCCAGCAGCTTAAGGTCCGGTGTCAGGAGGGAGACCCAGTACTTC
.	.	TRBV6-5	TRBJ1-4	CASSYSSTNEKLFF	TGTGCCAGCAGTTACTCCTCAACTAATGAAAAACTGTTTTTT
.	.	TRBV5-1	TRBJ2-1	CASSPFYGGANEQFF	TGCGCCAGCAGCCCTTTTTATGGGGGGGCCAATGAGCAGTTCTTC
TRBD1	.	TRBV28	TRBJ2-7	CASTPDRGRLSYEQYF	TGTGCCAGCACCCCAGACAGGGGGCGCCTGTCCTACGAGCAGTACTTC
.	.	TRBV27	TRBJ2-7	CASSRDTTYEQYF	TGTGCCAGCAGTCGCGACACCACCTACGAGCAGTACTTC
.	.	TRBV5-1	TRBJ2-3	CASSLTTSTDTQYF	TGCGCCAGCAGCCTGACTACCAGCACAGATACGCAGTATTTT
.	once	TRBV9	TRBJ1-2	CASSEARTLEGFGGYTF	TGTGCCAGCAGCGAGGCTCGGACTCTGGAGGGTTTTGGGGGCTACACCTTC
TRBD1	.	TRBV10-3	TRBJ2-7	CAISEPGQGSYEQYF	TGTGCCATCAGTGAGCCGGGACAGGGTTCCTACGAGCAGTACTTC
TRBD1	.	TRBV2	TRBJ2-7	CASSLDRGLHEQYF	TGTGCCAGCAGTTTAGACAGGGGGTTGCACGAGCAGTACTTC
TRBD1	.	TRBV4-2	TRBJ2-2	CASSQVFDRANTGELFF	TGTGCCAGCAGCCAAGTTTTTGACAGGGCGAACACCGGGGAGCTGTTTTTT
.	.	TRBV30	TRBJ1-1	CAWRGGWNTEAFF	TGTGCCTGGAGAGGGGGTTGGAACACTGAAGCTTTCTTT
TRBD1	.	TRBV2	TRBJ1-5	CASSYTGGDQPQHF	TGTGCCAGCAGCTACACAGGGGGCGATCAGCCCCAGCATTTT
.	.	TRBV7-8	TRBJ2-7	CASSLGRGGLYEQYF	TGTGCCAGCAGCTTAGGGAGGGGGGGCCTCTACGAGCAGTACTTC
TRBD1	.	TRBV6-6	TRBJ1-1	CASSYSPGQRNTEAFF	TGTGCCAGCAGTTACTCGCCGGGACAGAGGAACACTGAAGCTTTCTTT
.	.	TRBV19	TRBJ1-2	CASSIQSGGVYGYTF	TGTGCCAGTAGTATCCAATCGGGGGGGGTCTATGGCTACACCTTC
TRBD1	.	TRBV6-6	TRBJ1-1	CASSYRGQGDTEAFF	TGTGCCAGCAGCTACCGGGGACAGGGAGACACTGAAGCTTTCTTT
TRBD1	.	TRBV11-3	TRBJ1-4	CASSLRDSGEKLFF	TGTGCCAGCAGCCTCCGGGACAGTGGAGAAAAACTGTTTTTT
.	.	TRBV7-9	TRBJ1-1	CASRGQGNREPEAFF	TGTGCCAGCAGAGGACAAGGAAACAGGGAACCTGAAGCTTTCTTT
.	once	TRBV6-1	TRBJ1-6	CASSAENNSPLHF	TGTGCCAGCAGTGCGGAGAATAATTCACCCCTCCACTTT
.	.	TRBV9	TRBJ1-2	CASSVGGIEGGYTF	TGTGCCAGCAGCGTAGGAGGGATAGAAGGGGGCTACACCTTC
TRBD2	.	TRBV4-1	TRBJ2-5	CASSQVTQGGETQYF	TGCGCCAGCAGCCAAGTTACCCAGGGAGGGGAGACCCAGTACTTC
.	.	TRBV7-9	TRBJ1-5	CASSGRTDNQPQHF	TGTGCCAGCAGCGGCCGGACAGATAATCAGCCCCAGCATTTT
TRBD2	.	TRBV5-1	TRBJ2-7	CASSFTSGNSYEQYF	TGCGCCAGCAGCTTTACTAGCGGGAACTCCTACGAGCAGTACTTC
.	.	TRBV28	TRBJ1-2	CASSYRDGYTF	TGTGCCAGCAGTTACAGGGATGGCTACACCTTC
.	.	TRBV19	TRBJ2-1	CASSIAGGHNEQFF	TGTGCCAGTAGTATAGCCGGAGGGCACAATGAGCAGTTCTTC
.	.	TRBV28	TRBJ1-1	CASSFRGRDTEAFF	TGTGCCAGCAGTTTCCGAGGGCGGGACACTGAAGCTTTCTTT
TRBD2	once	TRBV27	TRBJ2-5	CASSSFLAGSKETQYF	TGTGCCAGCAGTTCGTTTCTAGCGGGGAGCAAAGAGACCCAGTACTTC
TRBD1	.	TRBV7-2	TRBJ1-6	CASSPPGQGTSPLHF	TGTGCCAGCAGCCCCCCGGGACAGGGTACTTCACCCCTCCACTTT
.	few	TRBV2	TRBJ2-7	CASSGERSGYEQYF	TGTGCCAGCAGTGGGGAGAGGTCCGGCTACGAGCAGTACTTC
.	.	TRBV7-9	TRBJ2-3	CASSLETGYTDTQYF	TGTGCCAGCAGCTTAGAGACGGGATACACAGATACGCAGTATTTT
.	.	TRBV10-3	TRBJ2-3	CASRLGGTDTQYF	TGTGCCAGCAGACTAGGGGGAACAGATACGCAGTATTTT
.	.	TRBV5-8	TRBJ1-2	CASSLEGYGYTF	TGTGCCAGCAGCTTGGAGGGGTATGGCTACACCTTC
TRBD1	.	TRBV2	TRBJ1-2	CASPARDRGIANYGYTF	TGTGCCAGCCCAGCCCGGGACAGGGGGATAGCTAACTATGGCTACACCTTC
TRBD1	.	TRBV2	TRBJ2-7	CAAGTGPFPYEQYF	TGTGCCGCAGGGACAGGCCCCTTCCCCTACGAGCAGTACTTC
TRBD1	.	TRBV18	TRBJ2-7	CASSPGTGVVYEQYF	TGTGCCAGCTCACCAGGGACAGGGGTCGTCTACGAGCAGTACTTC
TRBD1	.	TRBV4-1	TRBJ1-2	CASSPPPGGTYGYTF	TGCGCCAGCAGCCCCCCGCCAGGGGGTACGTATGGCTACACCTTC
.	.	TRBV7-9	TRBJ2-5	CASSNRAGGSRETQYF	TGTGCCAGCAGCAATAGAGCGGGCGGATCCCGTGAGACCCAGTACTTC
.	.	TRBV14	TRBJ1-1	CASSQFGAPTEAFF	TGTGCCAGCAGCCAATTTGGGGCGCCCACTGAAGCTTTCTTT
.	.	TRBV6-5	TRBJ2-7	CASRHPGEEQYF	TGTGCCAGCAGACACCCGGGGGAGGAGCAGTACTTC
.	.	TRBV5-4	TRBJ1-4	CATYEKLFF	TGTGCCACCTATGAAAAACTGTTTTTT
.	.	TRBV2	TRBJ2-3	CASSELYPSTDTQYF	TGTGCCAGCAGTGAACTGTATCCTAGCACAGATACGCAGTATTTT
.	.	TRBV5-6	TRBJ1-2	CASSLFAGADYGYTF	TGTGCCAGCAGCTTGTTCGCAGGCGCAGACTATGGCTACACCTTC
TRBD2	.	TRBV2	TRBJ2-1	CASSELKVVASGLNGQFF	TGTGCCAGCAGTGAATTAAAGGTGGTCGCTAGCGGGCTCAACGGGCAGTTCTTC
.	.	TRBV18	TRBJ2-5	CASSPVGGTQETQYF	TGTGCCAGCTCACCAGTAGGAGGGACTCAAGAGACCCAGTACTTC